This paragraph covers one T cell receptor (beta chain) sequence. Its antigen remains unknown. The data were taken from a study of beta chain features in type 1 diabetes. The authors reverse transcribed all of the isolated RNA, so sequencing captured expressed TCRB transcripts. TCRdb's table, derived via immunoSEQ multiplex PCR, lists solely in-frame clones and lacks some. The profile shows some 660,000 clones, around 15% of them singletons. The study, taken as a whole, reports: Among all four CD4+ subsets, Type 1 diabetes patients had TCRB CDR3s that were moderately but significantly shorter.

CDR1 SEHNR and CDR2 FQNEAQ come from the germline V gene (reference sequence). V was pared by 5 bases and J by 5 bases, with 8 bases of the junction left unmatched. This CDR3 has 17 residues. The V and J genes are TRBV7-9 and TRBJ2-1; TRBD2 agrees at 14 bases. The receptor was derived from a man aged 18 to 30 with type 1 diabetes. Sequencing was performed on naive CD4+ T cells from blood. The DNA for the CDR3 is TGTGCCAGCAGCGTCCCGGGACTAGCGGGGGCAGACAATGAGCAGTTCTTC. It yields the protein CASSVPGLAGADNEQFF.